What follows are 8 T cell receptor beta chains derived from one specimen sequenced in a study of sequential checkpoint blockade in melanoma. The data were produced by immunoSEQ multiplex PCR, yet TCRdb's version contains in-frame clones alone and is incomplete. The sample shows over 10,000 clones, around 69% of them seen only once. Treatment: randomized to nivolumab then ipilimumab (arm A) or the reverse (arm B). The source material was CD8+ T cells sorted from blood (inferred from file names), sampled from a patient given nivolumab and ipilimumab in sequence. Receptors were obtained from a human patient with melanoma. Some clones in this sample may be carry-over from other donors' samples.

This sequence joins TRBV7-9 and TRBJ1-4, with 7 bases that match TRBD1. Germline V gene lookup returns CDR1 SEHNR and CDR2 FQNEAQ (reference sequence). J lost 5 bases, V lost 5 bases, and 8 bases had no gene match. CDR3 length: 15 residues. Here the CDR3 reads CASSLEGGRNEKLFF. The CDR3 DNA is TGTGCCAGCAGCCTAGAAGGGGGCAGGAATGAAAAACTGTTTTTT. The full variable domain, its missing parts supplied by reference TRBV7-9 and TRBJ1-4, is DTGVSQNPRHKITKRGQNVTFRCDPISEHNRLYWYRQTLGQGPEFLTYFQNEAQLEKSRLLSDRFSAERPKGSFSTLEIQRTEQGDSAMYLCASSLEGGRNEKLFFGSGTQLSVL.

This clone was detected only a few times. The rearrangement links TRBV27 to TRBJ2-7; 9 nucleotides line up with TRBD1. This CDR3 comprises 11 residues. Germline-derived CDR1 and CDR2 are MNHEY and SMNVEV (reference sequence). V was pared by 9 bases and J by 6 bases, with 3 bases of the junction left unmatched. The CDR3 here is CASNRGLEQYF. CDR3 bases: TGTGCCAGTAACAGGGGGCTCGAGCAGTACTTC.

CDR3 in amino acids: CASSLGTHPAKNIQYF. CDR3 coding DNA: TGTGCCAGCAGCTTAGGAACTCACCCTGCCAAAAACATTCAGTACTTC. The chain carries TRBV7-9 and TRBJ2-4, with D hard to call. Germline CDR1 is SEHNR and CDR2 is FQNEAQ (reference sequence). Trimming removed 1 base at V and 1 base at J, with 11 bases between. The CDR3 runs to 16 residues. The variable domain in full, with the rest retrieved from reference TRBV7-9 and TRBJ2-4, is DTGVSQNPRHKITKRGQNVTFRCDPISEHNRLYWYRQTLGQGPEFLTYFQNEAQLEKSRLLSDRFSAERPKGSFSTLEIQRTEQGDSAMYLCASSLGTHPAKNIQYFGAGTRLSVL.

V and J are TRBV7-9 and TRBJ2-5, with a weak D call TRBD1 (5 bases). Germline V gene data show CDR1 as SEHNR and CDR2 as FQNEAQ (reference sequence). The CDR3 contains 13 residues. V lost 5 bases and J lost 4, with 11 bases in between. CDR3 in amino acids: CASSPEGAETQYF. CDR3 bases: TGTGCCAGCAGCCCGGAAGGGGCAGAGACCCAGTACTTC.

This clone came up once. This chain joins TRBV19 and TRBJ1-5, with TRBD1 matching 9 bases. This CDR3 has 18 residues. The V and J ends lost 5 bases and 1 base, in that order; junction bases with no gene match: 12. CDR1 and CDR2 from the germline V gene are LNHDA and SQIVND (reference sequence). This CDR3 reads CASSDQQTGGESNQPQHF. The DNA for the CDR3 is TGTGCCAGTAGTGATCAACAAACAGGGGGCGAGAGCAATCAGCCCCAGCATTTT.

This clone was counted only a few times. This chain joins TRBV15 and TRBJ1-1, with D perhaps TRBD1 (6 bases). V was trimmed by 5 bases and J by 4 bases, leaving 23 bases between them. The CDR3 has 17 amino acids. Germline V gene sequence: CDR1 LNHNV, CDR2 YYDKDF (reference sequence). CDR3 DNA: TGTGCCACCAGCGACCCTCTGTTACAGGGTAGAGGCACTGAAGCTTTCTTT. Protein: CATSDPLLQGRGTEAFF.

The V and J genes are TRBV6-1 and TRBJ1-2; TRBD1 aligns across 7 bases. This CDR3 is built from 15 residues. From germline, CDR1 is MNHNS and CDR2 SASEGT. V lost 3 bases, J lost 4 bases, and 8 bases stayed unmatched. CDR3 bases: TGTGCCAGCAGTGAGTTCAGGGGGACGACCTATGGCTACACCTTC. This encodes CASSEFRGTTYGYTF.

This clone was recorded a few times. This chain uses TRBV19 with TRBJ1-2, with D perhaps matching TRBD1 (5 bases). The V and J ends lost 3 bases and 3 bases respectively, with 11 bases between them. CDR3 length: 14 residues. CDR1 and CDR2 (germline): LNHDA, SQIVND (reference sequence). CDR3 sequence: CASSIGGADYGYTF. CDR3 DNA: TGTGCCAGTAGTATCGGGGGAGCCGACTATGGCTACACCTTC.